The 6 T cell receptor beta chains below come from one sample, sequenced in a study of metastatic and nonmetastatic thyroid tumors. With MiXCR, TCRdb reprocessed the PCR reads. This sample has tens of thousands of clones, with about 24% found just once. No treatment of any kind had been given to any patient before thyroid surgery. Sequencing used tumor tissue. The receptor source for this set is a female donor with papillary thyroid cancer or a benign thyroid nodule (not recorded which). Some clones in this sample may be carry-over from other donors' samples.

There are a few counts of this clone. The genes are TRBV29-1 and TRBJ2-3; D gene unclear. Trimming took 1 base from V and 0 from J, leaving 8 bases between them. In germline, CDR1 is SQVTM, CDR2 ANQGSEA. This CDR3 region has 14 residues. As DNA, the CDR3 is TGCAGCGTTGAAGGGGCATTAAGCACAGATACGCAGTATTTT. It yields the protein CSVEGALSTDTQYF.

The V and J genes are TRBV11-2 and TRBJ2-1, with 11 bases that match TRBD2. Germline CDR1 and CDR2: SGHAT and FQNNGV. This CDR3 is built from 16 residues. The ends lost 5 bases at V and 9 bases at J; junction bases unmatched: 12. DNA for the CDR3: TGTGCCAGCAGCCCAAGGGTAGCGGGGGGGCAGCCTGAGCAGTTCTTC. It codes for CASSPRVAGGQPEQFF. The full variable domain, in which reference TRBV11-2 and TRBJ2-1 provide the parts outside the CDR3, is EAGVAQSPRYKIIEKRQSVAFWCNPISGHATLYWYQQILGQGPKLLIQFQNNGVVDDSQLPKDRFSAERLKGVDSTLKIQPAKLEDSAVYLCASSPRVAGGQPEQFFGPGTRLTVL.

This clone is medium-sized. The gene calls are TRBV20-1 and TRBJ2-1; D may be TRBD1 or TRBD2 (5 bases each). The length of the CDR3 is 16 residues. With 0 bases removed from V and 10 bases from J, the gap between germline ends came to 22 bases. The germline CDR1 and CDR2 sequences are DFQATT and SNEGSKA (reference sequence). DNA for the CDR3: TGCAGTGCTAGAGATCCTTGGACTCCCCGGGACGTCGAGCAGTTCTTC. This sequence encodes CSARDPWTPRDVEQFF.

This clone was seen many times. This chain joins TRBV6-5 and TRBJ1-2, with TRBD1 matching over 10 bases. Germline assignment: CDR1 MNHEY and CDR2 SVGAGI. Trimming at V came to 0 bases and at J to 5 bases, leaving 6 bases not matched to a gene. The CDR3 totals 16 residues. The CDR3 spells CASSYSPGQGTYGYTF. DNA for the CDR3: TGTGCCAGCAGTTACTCACCGGGACAGGGGACATATGGCTACACCTTC.

This clone appeared a few times. In the same sample, other DNA sequences code for this CDR3. CDR3 coding DNA: TGCAGTGCTAGAGACTTGGCCAGGGGAACCTACGAGCAGTACTTC. Amino acids: CSARDLARGTYEQYF. The chain carries TRBV20-1 and TRBJ2-7; D perhaps matches TRBD1 (6 bases). The CDR3 extends over 15 amino acids. V lost 0 bases and J lost 2, with 14 bases in between. CDR1 and CDR2 (germline): DFQATT, SNEGSKA (reference sequence).

The chain combines TRBV5-1 with TRBJ2-7; a possible D gene is TRBD2 (6 bases). CDR3 length: 19 residues. The V and J ends lost 0 bases and 5 bases respectively, with 27 bases between them. Per the germline V gene, CDR1 is SGHRS and CDR2 is YFSETQ. The CDR3 region is CASSLGFWGRTTLSHEQYF. The CDR3 nucleotides read TGCGCCAGCAGCTTGGGGTTTTGGGGCCGGACTACCCTAAGTCACGAGCAGTACTTC.